The TCR beta chain described here comes from a study of CD8 T cells in ankylosing spondylitis. Germline V gene data show CDR1 as SGHTA and CDR2 as FQGNSA. Trimming cost V 2 bases and J 7 bases, with 11 bases left between them. The CDR3 spans 13 residues. Whole-study findings and limits: There was reportedly significant enrichment of clones that were disease-linked in matched ankylosing spondylitis synovial fluid. CD8+ by phenotype, disease-linked clones were relatively rare in peripheral blood. Reactive arthritis synovial fluid and blood previously showed some of these motif variants.

TCRdb reprocessed the 5' RACE reads with MiXCR, giving one entry per CDR3 protein. In the table there are over 110,000 distinct CDR3 sequences, about 8% of which are singletons. This clonotype was observed many times. The target antigen is unknown. This rearrangement joins TRBV7-2 to TRBJ1-2; no definite D call. The material sequenced was synovial fluid, either unsorted or a sorted T cell fraction (not recorded which). The TCR was taken from a male donor with ankylosing spondylitis. The CDR3 nucleotides are TGTGCCAGCAGCTTATTTGGAGGGCTTGGCTACACCTTC. It specifies CASSLFGGLGYTF.